Presented here are 30 T cell receptor beta chains from one specimen sequenced in a study of shared clonotypes between healthy human individuals. The assay was immunoSEQ multiplex PCR, and TCRdb's table has in-frame clones only and misses some. Found here are 2 million to 2.5 million clones, about nine tenths of them singletons; the top ten hold about 0.41%. Sequencing input: naive CD4+ T cells from PBMCs. Subset specified: CD45RA+ positively selected. The receptors come from a man aged 18 to 29 in good health. Some clones in this sample may be carry-over from other donors' samples.

This chain connects TRBV2 to TRBJ2-7; possible D gene TRBD2, 6 bases. The germline V gene has CDR1 SNHLY and CDR2 FYNNEI. V gave up 2 bases and J gave up 3 bases, with 14 bases separating them. The CDR3 consists of 15 residues. In nucleotides, the CDR3 is TGTGCCAGCAGTGAACAAGGGCGGGATCTCTACGAGCAGTACTTC. Amino acids: CASSEQGRDLYEQYF.

The J gene is TRBJ2-7, the V gene TRBV10-2; TRBD2 might be the D (5 bases). V was pared by 6 bases and J by 2 bases, with 14 bases between. From germline, CDR1 is WSHSY and CDR2 SAAADI. CDR3 length: 14 amino acids. The CDR3 reads CASSRGWGTYEQYF. The CDR3 DNA sequence: TGCGCCAGCAGCCGAGGGTGGGGAACCTACGAGCAGTACTTC.

The chain carries TRBV27 and TRBJ2-5; D possibly matches TRBD1 or TRBD2 (5 bases each). V was cut by 6 bases and J by 5 bases, with 10 bases left in between. The V gene's germline CDR1 is MNHEY and CDR2 SMNVEV (reference sequence). The CDR3 sequence is 12 residues long. The CDR3 sequence is CASRGDWETQYF. The CDR3 region has the DNA TGTGCCAGCAGGGGGGATTGGGAGACCCAGTACTTC.

The chain employs TRBV18 and TRBJ2-2, with D tentatively TRBD1 (5 bases). CDR1 and CDR2 from the germline V gene are KGHSH and LQKENI. The ends were cut back, 2 bases at V and 3 bases at J, with 10 bases in the middle. The CDR3 loop spans 15 amino acids. Written as DNA, the CDR3 is TGTGCCAGCTCACCAAGTTTAGGGGACACCGGGGAGCTGTTTTTT. Encoded protein: CASSPSLGDTGELFF. The variable domain in full, completed from reference TRBV18 and TRBJ2-2, reads NAGVMQNPRHLVRRRGQEARLRCSPMKGHSHVYWYRQLPEEGLKFMVYLQKENIIDESGMPKERFSAEFPKEGPSILRIQQVVRGDSAAYFCASSPSLGDTGELFFGEGSRLTVL.

The chain employs TRBV6-1 and TRBJ2-7, with no clear D. V lost 4 bases to trimming and J lost 9 bases, with 10 bases between them. Germline values: CDR1 MNHNS, CDR2 SASEGT. CDR3 length equals 11 residues. This chain's CDR3 is CASSGVGWQYF. The CDR3 bases are TGTGCCAGCAGTGGTGTGGGTTGGCAGTACTTC.

This clone was seen only a few times. V gene TRBV28 combines with J gene TRBJ1-2; 9 bases match TRBD1. From germline, CDR1 is MDHEN and CDR2 SYDVKM. V gave up 4 bases and J gave up 8 bases; unmatched junction bases: 11. The CDR3 is made up of 15 amino acids. CDR3 residues: CASSSIPGTGSGYTF. CDR3 bases: TGTGCCAGCAGTTCCATTCCCGGGACAGGGAGCGGCTACACCTTC.

The chain is built from TRBV2 and TRBJ1-6; D is unresolved. Trimming left V 7 bases short and J 7 bases short, with 14 bases between. This CDR3 contains 14 residues. From germline, CDR1 is SNHLY and CDR2 FYNNEI. CDR3: CASTMARFNSPLHF. The CDR3 DNA sequence: TGTGCCAGCACCATGGCGAGGTTCAATTCACCCCTCCACTTT.

This chain joins TRBV7-9 and TRBJ1-1, with TRBD1 as a possible D gene (5 bases). The CDR3 runs to 14 residues. V was pared by 5 bases and J by 5 bases, with 15 bases between. Germline lookup yields CDR1 SEHNR and CDR2 FQNEAQ (reference sequence). The CDR3 protein is CASSRGGDGTEAFF. As DNA, the CDR3 is TGTGCCAGCAGCCGGGGTGGGGACGGTACTGAAGCTTTCTTT.

The genes are TRBV28 and TRBJ1-1; maybe TRBD1 (6 bases). Germline CDR1 is MDHEN and CDR2 is SYDVKM. This CDR3 has 16 amino acids. The V and J ends lost 5 bases and 1 base respectively, with 17 bases between them. CDR3 residues: CASSLWEGGTNTEAFF. The CDR3 coding sequence is TGTGCCAGCAGTCTCTGGGAGGGGGGGACGAACACTGAAGCTTTCTTT.

V and J are TRBV6-5 and TRBJ1-2, with D unclear. CDR3 length: 15 residues. The V gene lost 0 bases and the J gene lost 5 bases, with 13 bases spanning the gap. Germline CDR1 MNHEY, CDR2 SVGAGI. CDR3 sequence: CASSYSPTYGYGYTF. DNA for the CDR3: TGTGCCAGCAGTTACTCGCCGACGTACGGTTATGGCTACACCTTC.

The V gene is TRBV19, the J gene TRBJ2-1; TRBD2 aligns across 9 bases. The CDR3 sequence is 16 residues long. CDR1 and CDR2 (germline): LNHDA, SQIVND (reference sequence). V lost 8 bases, J lost 1 base, and 9 bases stayed unmatched. CDR3 DNA: TGTGCCAGTGGCCGGGGGCGGGAGGGGTCCTACAATGAGCAGTTCTTC. Its translation is CASGRGREGSYNEQFF.

The V and J genes are TRBV5-1 and TRBJ2-7; D not resolved. This CDR3 has 15 amino acids. Germline V gives CDR1 SGHRS, CDR2 YFSETQ. The V gene lost 4 bases and the J gene lost 6 bases, with 20 bases spanning the gap. CDR3 bases: TGCGCCAGCAGCCCGTGGTATGATCAGACCTCCGAGCAGTACTTC. Protein product: CASSPWYDQTSEQYF.

To note about this clone: Distinct nucleotide sequences in the sample also encode this CDR3. The rearrangement uses TRBV19 and TRBJ1-1; TRBD1 matches at 10 bases. V lost 4 bases to trimming and J lost 5 bases; unmatched junction nucleotides: 1. The germline CDR1 and CDR2 sequences are LNHDA and SQIVND (reference sequence). This CDR3 has 13 amino acids. Here the CDR3 DNA reads TGTGCCAGTAGTAGGACAGGGGGGACTGAAGCTTTCTTT. Protein product: CASSRTGGTEAFF. Full variable domain (remainder filled in from reference TRBV19 and TRBJ1-1): DGGITQSPKYLFRKEGQNVTLSCEQNLNHDAMYWYRQDPGQGLRLIYYSQIVNDFQKGDIAEGYSVSREKKESFPLTVTSAQKNPTAFYLCASSRTGGTEAFFGQGTRLTVV.

The chain links TRBV28 to TRBJ1-5; weak D call: TRBD1 (5 bases). The V gene lost 5 bases and the J gene lost 5 bases, with 10 bases spanning the gap. CDR3 size: 13 residues. From germline, CDR1 is MDHEN and CDR2 SYDVKM. In DNA, the CDR3 is TGTGCCAGCAGTCAGACGGGGGATCAGCCCCAGCATTTT. Its protein product is CASSQTGDQPQHF.

The J gene is TRBJ1-2, the V gene TRBV19; D possibly corresponds to TRBD1 (6 bases). Germline assignment: CDR1 LNHDA and CDR2 SQIVND (reference sequence). Trimming cost V 8 bases and J 8 bases, with 12 bases left between them. This CDR3 is 11 amino acids long. The CDR3 protein is CASGYTGGYTF. In nucleotides, the CDR3 is TGTGCCAGTGGGTATACAGGGGGCTACACCTTC.

This sequence joins TRBV6-6 and TRBJ2-7, with 7 bases that match TRBD1. This CDR3 spans 15 amino acids. Germline CDR1 is MNHNY and CDR2 is SVGAGI (reference sequence). V lost 5 bases and J lost 5; bases outside the gene matches: 12. The CDR3 spells CASSARTGVTHEQYF. CDR3 in DNA: TGTGCCAGCAGTGCACGCACAGGGGTTACCCACGAGCAGTACTTC.

The chain carries TRBV5-1 and TRBJ1-4; possible D gene TRBD1, 6 bases. Germline V lookup: CDR1 SGHRS, CDR2 YFSETQ. V dropped 7 bases and J dropped 3 bases, with 10 bases sitting between them. CDR3 size: 13 residues. The CDR3 DNA reads TGCGCCAGCTCACAGGGTGCTAATGAAAAACTGTTTTTT. This translates into CASSQGANEKLFF.

This chain uses TRBV7-6 with TRBJ2-7, with TRBD2 matching over 7 bases. V lost 5 bases, J lost 3 bases, and 13 bases stayed unmatched. This CDR3 is 16 amino acids long. The germline gives CDR1 SGHVS, CDR2 FNYEAQ. The CDR3 protein is CASSLQRDLRDYEQYF. As DNA, the CDR3 is TGTGCCAGCAGCCTCCAGCGGGATCTTAGGGACTACGAGCAGTACTTC.

The gene calls are TRBV4-2 and TRBJ2-3, with 9 bases aligning to TRBD2. The J segment lost 4 bases and the V segment lost 0 bases, leaving 17 bases of the junction unmatched. Germline V CDR1 and CDR2: LGHNA, YNFKEQ. This CDR3 comprises 20 residues. The chain's CDR3 is CASSQEVIAGVPSSADTQYF. The CDR3 DNA reads TGTGCCAGCAGCCAAGAAGTGATAGCGGGAGTACCCTCCTCAGCAGATACGCAGTATTTT.

This clone has a single count. The chain employs TRBV11-2 and TRBJ1-3, with TRBD1 matching 12 bases. Trimming took 4 bases from V and 1 from J; bases not matched to a gene: 8. The CDR3 sequence is 18 residues long. Germline assignment: CDR1 SGHAT and CDR2 FQNNGV. The CDR3 region is CASSYRGGQGASGNTIYF. The CDR3 bases are TGTGCCAGCAGCTATAGGGGGGGACAGGGGGCTTCTGGAAACACCATATATTTT.

V is TRBV5-1 and J is TRBJ2-5; 10 bases align to TRBD1. Germline CDR1 and CDR2: SGHRS and YFSETQ. The ends lost 4 bases at V and 3 bases at J; junction bases unmatched: 6. There are 15 residues in the CDR3. CDR3 nucleotides: TGCGCCAGCAGCCAAGCCGGGACAGGGGAAGAGACCCAGTACTTC. Translating it yields CASSQAGTGEETQYF.

The J gene is TRBJ1-1, the V gene TRBV6-5; TRBD1 aligns across 8 bases. The CDR3 spans 12 residues. Germline loops: CDR1 MNHEY, CDR2 SVGAGI. Trimming took 6 bases from V and 11 from J; bases not matched to a gene: 8. DNA for the CDR3: TGTGCCAGCAGAACCGGGACAGGTTTGGCTTTCTTT. Translating it yields CASRTGTGLAFF.

The DNA of the CDR3 is TGTGCCAGCAGCTTACCAACTAGAGAAGGGGAGCAGTTCTTC. Its translation is CASSLPTREGEQFF. The chain carries TRBV11-2 and TRBJ2-1; TRBD2 might be the D (5 bases). Germline V lookup: CDR1 SGHAT, CDR2 FQNNGV. The length of the CDR3 is 14 residues. V lost 2 bases to trimming and J lost 10 bases, with 15 bases between them.

The chain joins TRBV25-1 to TRBJ2-2, with TRBD1 identical over 12 bases. There are 17 residues in the CDR3. Germline assignment: CDR1 MGHDK and CDR2 SYGVNS. The J segment lost 1 base and the V segment lost 4 bases, leaving 4 bases of the junction unmatched. CDR3 loop: CASSGRDRGLNTGELFF. The CDR3 DNA sequence: TGTGCCAGCAGTGGCCGGGACAGGGGGCTGAACACCGGGGAGCTGTTTTTT.

In the case of this clone: Other DNA sequences in the sample encode the same CDR3. The chain uses TRBV27 and TRBJ2-7; D ambiguous. Germline V gene lookup returns CDR1 MNHEY and CDR2 SMNVEV (reference sequence). Trimming removed 4 bases at V and 0 bases at J, with 7 bases between. The CDR3 extends over 13 amino acids. CDR3 DNA sequence: TGTGCCAGCAGTTCTTCCTTCTCCTACGAGCAGTACTTC. Residues: CASSSSFSYEQYF.

J is TRBJ1-5 and V is TRBV28; D may be TRBD1 (5 bases). The CDR3 consists of 12 residues. Germline CDR1 and CDR2: MDHEN and SYDVKM. Trimming took off 3 bases at V and 9 bases at J, with 9 bases between the two ends. CDR3 bases: TGTGCCAGCAGTTTGGGGACTTGGCCCCAGCATTTT. Translated, it gives CASSLGTWPQHF. The entire variable domain, with the rest obtained from reference TRBV28 and TRBJ1-5, is as follows: DVKVTQSSRYLVKRTGEKVFLECVQDMDHENMFWYRQDPGLGLRLIYFSYDVKMKEKGDIPEGYSVSREKKERFSLILESASTNQTSMYLCASSLGTWPQHFGDGTRLSIL.

CDR3 amino acids: CASSLSTFRAEAFF. For the CDR3, the DNA is TGTGCCAGCAGTTTATCAACATTTCGGGCTGAAGCTTTCTTT. The chain has TRBV28 and TRBJ1-1, with D unclear. Per germline, CDR1 MDHEN and CDR2 SYDVKM. The V and J ends lost 1 base and 6 bases respectively, with 12 bases between them. CDR3 length equals 14 residues.

The rearrangement joins TRBV14 to TRBJ1-2; no definite D call. The CDR3 covers 15 residues. V lost 1 base, J lost 4 bases, and 13 bases lay in between. Germline values: CDR1 SGHDN, CDR2 FVKESK. The CDR3 spells CASSQGRSYPYGYTF. The CDR3 DNA is TGTGCCAGCAGCCAAGGGCGCTCGTACCCCTATGGCTACACCTTC.

CDR3 loop: CSVAGGSSYNEQFF. For the CDR3, the DNA is TGCAGCGTAGCTGGAGGGAGCTCCTACAATGAGCAGTTCTTC. The chain carries TRBV29-1 and TRBJ2-1, with D maybe TRBD2 (6 bases). The germline V and J ends were trimmed by 6 bases and 0 bases, with 12 bases remaining between them. This CDR3 region has 14 residues. Germline-derived CDR1 and CDR2 are SQVTM and ANQGSEA.

The CDR3 sequence is CSARQSATYTF. DNA of the CDR3: TGCAGTGCTCGACAGTCCGCTACCTACACCTTC. This chain uses TRBV20-1 with TRBJ1-2; possible D gene TRBD1, 5 bases. The V end was cut by 5 bases, the J end by 10 bases, with 14 bases between. Germline CDR1 is DFQATT and CDR2 is SNEGSKA (reference sequence). The CDR3 has 11 amino acids.